This TCR beta chain was identified during a study of blood T cell repertoires in COVID-19. About the study: Nucleic acid was either cDNA or gDNA, and it came from T cells, B-cell-depleted T cells, or PBMCs.

The method was immunoSEQ multiplex PCR; TCRdb's version includes in-frame clones alone and lacks a portion of them. The table has 150,000 to 170,000 clones, 91% seen once; the top ten hold roughly 0.54%. The germline gives CDR1 MNHEY, CDR2 SVGEGT. This CDR3 is 14 amino acids long. Losses at the gene ends were 5 bases for V and 1 base for J; bases not matched to a gene: 4. The chain carries TRBV6-2 or TRBV6-3 and TRBJ1-1; 7 positions agree with TRBD1. This receptor was identified in a man between 45 and 60 years old with acute or convalescent COVID-19. Specimen: peripheral blood. Here the CDR3 DNA reads TGTGCCAGCAGTACAGGGGCCAGGAACACTGAAGCTTTCTTT. Residues: CASSTGARNTEAFF.